These 4 T cell receptor beta chains share one sample of origin, sequenced in a study of T cell responses to AZD1222 COVID-19 vaccine. Assay: immunoSEQ multiplex PCR; the TCRdb copy retains only in-frame clones and omits some. The table records approximately 150,000 clones, about nine tenths of them present only once. This sample comprised peripheral blood, obtained 28 days after the second AZD1222 dose. All receptors derive from an adult who received the AZD1222 COVID-19 vaccine.

This rearrangement joins TRBV6-6 to TRBJ1-1; D gene uncertain. The germline V gene has CDR1 MNHNY and CDR2 SVGAGI (reference sequence). The CDR3 runs to 15 residues. Trimming removed 0 bases from V and 6 bases from J, with 14 bases in between. Here the CDR3 DNA reads TGTGCCAGCAGTTACTCGACCGACGTCAAGCCTGAAGCTTTCTTT. Encoded protein: CASSYSTDVKPEAFF.

The rearrangement joins TRBV19 to TRBJ2-1; D is undetermined. Germline CDR1 reads LNHDA; CDR2 reads SQIVND (reference sequence). V lost 3 bases, J lost 6 bases, and 3 bases lay in between. The CDR3 has 11 residues. In DNA, the CDR3 is TGTGCCAGTAGTATGGGCAATGAGCAGTTCTTC. Encoded protein: CASSMGNEQFF. Using reference TRBV19 and TRBJ2-1 for the parts outside the CDR3, the full variable domain is DGGITQSPKYLFRKEGQNVTLSCEQNLNHDAMYWYRQDPGQGLRLIYYSQIVNDFQKGDIAEGYSVSREKKESFPLTVTSAQKNPTAFYLCASSMGNEQFFGPGTRLTVL.

A single count supports this clone. The chain has TRBV27 and TRBJ1-6, with D uncertain. Trimming removed 6 bases at V and 7 bases at J, with 16 bases between. The CDR3 extends over 15 amino acids. Germline V CDR1 and CDR2: MNHEY, SMNVEV (reference sequence). The CDR3 is CASSLFGVRNSPLHF. The CDR3 bases are TGTGCCAGCAGCCTATTTGGGGTCAGAAATTCACCCCTCCACTTT.

This chain joins TRBV4-3 and TRBJ2-7; D is unresolved. V lost 0 bases and J 5 bases, leaving 8 bases between the germline ends. The germline CDR1 and CDR2 sequences are LGHNA and YSLEER. The CDR3 has 13 amino acids. CDR3 nucleotide sequence: TGCGCCAGCAGCCAAGATTCCCGGGACGAGCAGTACTTC. This codes for CASSQDSRDEQYF.